The clone carrying this TCR beta chain was found many times. The antigen is undetermined. This record comes from a study of T cells in Graves' hyperthyroidism and ophthalmopathy. The V and J ends lost 6 bases and 4 bases respectively, with 15 bases between them. Germline CDR1 is SNHLY and CDR2 is FYNNEI. The CDR3 totals 14 residues. Study observations and caveats: Model output signaled ophthalmopathy a median roughly 6.5 months ahead of onset. Stable hyperthyroidism was separated from ophthalmopathy by a model based on 13 V-J features.

Amplification targeted TCR beta CDR3 regions from RNA transcripts. The study used the HTBI primer set for a first-round RT-PCR of the TCR CDR3. TCRdb fed the multiplex PCR reads into MiXCR, producing one record per CDR3 protein. In the table there are roughly 530,000 distinct CDR3 sequences, approximately 17% of which are singletons. The receptor comes from a woman under 30 with Graves' ophthalmopathy. What was sequenced was blood. The chain is built from TRBV2 and TRBJ2-5; a weak D match, TRBD2 (7 bases). DNA of the CDR3: TGTGCCAGCAGCCGCGAGGGGGGGGGAGAGACCCAGTACTTC. Protein sequence: CASSREGGGETQYF.